The 6 T cell receptor beta chains listed next were all sequenced from one sample in a study of blood T cell repertoires in COVID-19. Sequenced by immunoSEQ multiplex PCR; TCRdb stores in-frame clones only, minus some. The data contain a few hundred thousand clones, about nine tenths of them seen just once; the ten biggest clones take up roughly 2%. What was sequenced was peripheral blood. These receptors originate from a man younger than 35 with active or convalescent COVID-19.

This chain joins TRBV11-2 and TRBJ2-5, with D possibly being TRBD2 (5 bases). Germline assignment: CDR1 SGHAT and CDR2 FQNNGV. V lost 4 bases and J lost 5, with 23 bases in between. This CDR3 is 17 amino acids long. CDR3 amino acids: CASSSSPEPRRTETQYF. CDR3 bases: TGTGCCAGCAGCTCCTCCCCGGAGCCCCGGAGGACTGAGACCCAGTACTTC. The complete variable domain, with remaining parts taken from reference TRBV11-2 and TRBJ2-5, reads EAGVAQSPRYKIIEKRQSVAFWCNPISGHATLYWYQQILGQGPKLLIQFQNNGVVDDSQLPKDRFSAERLKGVDSTLKIQPAKLEDSAVYLCASSSSPEPRRTETQYFGPGTRLLVL.

The chain joins TRBV19 to TRBJ2-2; 7 nucleotides agree with TRBD1. CDR1 LNHDA and CDR2 SQIVND come from the germline V gene (reference sequence). Trimming at V came to 4 bases and at J to 8 bases, leaving 10 bases not matched to a gene. This CDR3 is 15 amino acids long. In DNA, the CDR3 is TGTGCCAGTAGTACAAAGAACACAGGGGTGGGGGAGCTGTTTTTT. It codes for CASSTKNTGVGELFF.

The chain carries TRBV18 and TRBJ2-1; 9 bases match TRBD1. V lost 2 bases, J lost 6 bases, and 11 bases stayed unmatched. CDR1 is KGHSH, CDR2 LQKENI, per germline. This CDR3 spans 17 amino acids. CDR3 in amino acids: CASSPKGTGGVGNEQFF. Here the CDR3 DNA reads TGTGCCAGCTCACCAAAAGGCACAGGGGGCGTCGGCAATGAGCAGTTCTTC.

J is TRBJ1-4 and V is TRBV5-1; D perhaps matches TRBD1 (5 bases). This CDR3 region has 16 residues. V was shortened by 2 bases and J by 5 bases, with 16 bases between the two germline ends. CDR1 is SGHRS and CDR2 is YFSETQ in the germline V gene. CDR3 DNA: TGCGCCAGCAGCTTAGGGGCGCTCGGGCGGAATGAAAAACTGTTTTTT. Encoded protein: CASSLGALGRNEKLFF.

The chain combines TRBV7-2 with TRBJ2-1, with D maybe TRBD2 (6 bases). The CDR3 loop spans 16 amino acids. Trimming cost V 5 bases and J 0 bases, with 14 bases left between them. CDR1 and CDR2 from the germline V gene are SGHTA and FQGNSA. The DNA for the CDR3 is TGTGCCAGCAGCCTGTCGGTCGGGAGCTCCTACAATGAGCAGTTCTTC. Its protein is CASSLSVGSSYNEQFF.

The chain uses TRBV7-2 and TRBJ2-7; 9 positions agree with TRBD2. V dropped 2 bases and J dropped 5; count of bases not matched to a gene: 7. This CDR3 has 15 residues. Germline loops: CDR1 SGHTA, CDR2 FQGNSA. CDR3 nucleotide sequence: TGTGCCAGCAGCTTAATGGCGGGGGGGCCCAACGAGCAGTACTTC. Amino acid sequence: CASSLMAGGPNEQYF. The complete variable domain, with remaining parts taken from reference TRBV7-2 and TRBJ2-7, reads GAGVSQSPSNKVTEKGKDVELRCDPISGHTALYWYRQSLGQGLEFLIYFQGNSAPDKSGLPSDRFSAERTGGSVSTLTIQRTQQEDSAVYLCASSLMAGGPNEQYFGPGTRLTVT.